Included here is one T cell receptor beta chain sequence, with context. What it binds is not known. PCR was performed using 60 Vbeta and 13 Jbeta primers. Methods used by the authors: Per a later analysis, the number of unique TCR beta chains was approximately 80 million, of which around 10 million were shared. TCRdb's copy holds only in-frame clones and misses some; the assay was immunoSEQ multiplex PCR. V, J and clone size are taken as reported in that table, and D and trimming were inferred from the DNA itself. The sample records 100,000 to 150,000 clones, around 77% being singletons. The data were taken from a study of cytomegalovirus exposure and HLA in healthy donors. Each of the donors was a healthy bone marrow donor. Findings and limits, study-wide: In vitro assays verified that three CMV-associated chains recognized CMV antigens specifically.

Germline-derived CDR1 and CDR2 are MNHEY and SVGAGI. J lost 3 bases, V lost 5 bases, and 3 bases had no gene match. This CDR3 comprises 13 residues. This TCR came from a man between 45 and 60 years old in good health and CMV-seropositive. Sequenced sample: PBMCs. J is TRBJ2-5 and V is TRBV6-5, with 7 bases matching TRBD2. DNA for the CDR3: TGTGCCAGCAGTCCGAGCGGGAAAGAGACCCAGTACTTC. Translation gives CASSPSGKETQYF.